Sequencing of this T cell receptor (beta chain) was carried out in a study of blood T cell repertoires in COVID-19. Study information: Whether acute or convalescent, the COVID-19 samples came from the United States, Italy and Spain.

This clone was seen once. Which cohort a participant joined came from the clinical history participants gave. Recovery meant two consecutive negative NP/OP PCR tests, professional clearance, or resolved symptoms. In the study's own analysis: Reference gene primer amplification gave nucleated cell count estimates. The protocol was immunoSEQ multiplex PCR, while the TCRdb copy is restricted to in-frame clones and leaves out a portion. The V and J calls and clone size were taken over from that table, and D and trimming were inferred from the DNA. The sample includes about 280,000 clones, approximately 86% of them seen just once. This CDR3 has 13 residues. Germline CDR1 ENHRY, CDR2 SYGVKD. Between the trimmed V and J ends, which lost 0 bases and 7 bases, there was a span of 7 bases.

The receptor was isolated from a woman aged 25 to 39 who had recovered from COVID-19. The specimen sequenced was PBMCs or T cells enriched from blood (not recorded which). The V and J genes are TRBV10-3 and TRBJ1-5; D remains ambiguous. This CDR3 reads CAISESLGQPQHF. The CDR3 DNA reads TGTGCCATCAGTGAGTCTCTGGGCCAGCCCCAGCATTTT.